This T cell receptor beta chain was sequenced during a study of immune evolution from preneoplasia to lung adenocarcinoma. General study points: From normal lung to invasive adenocarcinoma, top clone frequencies appeared to decrease. KRAS-mutant nodules had the highest T cell clonality.

Between about 2013 and 2018, patients underwent resection in Japan or China. Macro-dissection enriched premalignant or tumor cells before nucleic acid extraction. In this sample, this clone is medium-sized. The target antigen is unknown. TCRdb keeps only in-frame clones here, not all; method: immunoSEQ multiplex PCR. The data contain 20,000 to 25,000 clones, less than 80% of them singletons. What was sequenced was FFPE invasive lung adenocarcinoma tissue. This receptor was taken from a person aged 55 to 75 with lung adenocarcinoma.

CDR3 in amino acids: CASSPGQFTNTEAFF. The CDR3 region has the DNA TGTGCCAGCAGTCCAGGACAGTTTACGAACACTGAAGCTTTCTTT. The rearrangement joins TRBV27 to TRBJ1-1, with a tentative D call TRBD1 (6 bases). The CDR3 has 15 amino acids. The V end lost 5 bases, the J end lost 1 base, and 14 bases lay between the germline ends. Germline CDR1 MNHEY, CDR2 SMNVEV (reference sequence).